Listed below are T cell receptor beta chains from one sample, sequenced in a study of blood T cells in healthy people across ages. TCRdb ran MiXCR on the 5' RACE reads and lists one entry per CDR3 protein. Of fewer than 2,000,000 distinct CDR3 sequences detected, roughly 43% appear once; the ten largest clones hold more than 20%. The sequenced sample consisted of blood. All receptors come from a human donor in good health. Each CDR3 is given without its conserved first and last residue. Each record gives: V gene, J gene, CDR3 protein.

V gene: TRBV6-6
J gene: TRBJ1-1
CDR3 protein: ASSPYVLTEAF

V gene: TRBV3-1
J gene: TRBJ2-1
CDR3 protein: ASSQPPRATGPYNEQF

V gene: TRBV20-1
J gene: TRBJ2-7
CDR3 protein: SATSSGTPPYEQY

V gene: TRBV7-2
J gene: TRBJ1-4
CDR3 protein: ASSAGTNEKLF

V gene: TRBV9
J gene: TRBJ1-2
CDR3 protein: ASSVEARGNGYT

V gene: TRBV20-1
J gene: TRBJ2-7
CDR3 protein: SAKGLSYEQY

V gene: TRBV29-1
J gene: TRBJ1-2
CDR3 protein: SVEDDRYPDDGYT

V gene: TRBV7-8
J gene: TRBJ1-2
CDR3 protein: ASSLRPRAEGYT

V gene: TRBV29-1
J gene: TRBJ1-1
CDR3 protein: SVVFPGEGTEAF

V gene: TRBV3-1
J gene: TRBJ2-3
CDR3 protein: ASSPLGLAVSTDTQY

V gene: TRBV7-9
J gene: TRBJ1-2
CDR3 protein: ASGAGDGYT

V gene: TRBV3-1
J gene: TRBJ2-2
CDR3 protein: ASSRILGPSTGELF

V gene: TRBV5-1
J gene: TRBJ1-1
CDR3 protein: ASSLGLSAEAF

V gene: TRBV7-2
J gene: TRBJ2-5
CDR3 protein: ASSTAPSGETQY

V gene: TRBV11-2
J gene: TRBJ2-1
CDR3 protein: ASSSFARTNGLSSEQF

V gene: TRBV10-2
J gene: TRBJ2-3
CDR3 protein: ASGTTQGFGDTQY

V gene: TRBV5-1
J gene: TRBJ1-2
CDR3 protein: ASSLEQGFGGYT

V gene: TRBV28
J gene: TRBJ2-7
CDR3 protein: ASSPPGLGALLSYEQY

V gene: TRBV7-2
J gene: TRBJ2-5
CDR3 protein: ASSLGLASGGAKTQY

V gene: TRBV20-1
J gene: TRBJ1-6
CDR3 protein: SARDDGSSYNSPLH

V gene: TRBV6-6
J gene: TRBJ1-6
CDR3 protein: ASSYSRGRSPLH

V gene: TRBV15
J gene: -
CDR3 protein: ATSRDRGTEQY

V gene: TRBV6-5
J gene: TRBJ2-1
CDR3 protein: ASSYLSGGGLDEQF

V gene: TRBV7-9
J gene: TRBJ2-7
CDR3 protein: ASSSRDRYSYEQY

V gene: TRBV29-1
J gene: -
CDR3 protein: SVEDLKAGGYNEQY

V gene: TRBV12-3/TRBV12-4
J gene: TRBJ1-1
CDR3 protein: ASSSTGTLKAF

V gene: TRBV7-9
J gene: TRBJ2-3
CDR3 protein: ASSFEFNTDTQY

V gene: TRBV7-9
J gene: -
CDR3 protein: ASRARTYTEQY

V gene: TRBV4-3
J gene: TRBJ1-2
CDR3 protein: ASSQDTILRGGYT

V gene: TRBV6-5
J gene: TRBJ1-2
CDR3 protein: TSSYSDSAGGYT

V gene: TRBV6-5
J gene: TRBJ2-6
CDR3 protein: ASSYLTGAGANVLT

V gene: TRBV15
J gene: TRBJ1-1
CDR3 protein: ATSRHRGTDTEAF

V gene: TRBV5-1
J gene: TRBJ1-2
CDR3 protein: ASSLDQKWSGYT

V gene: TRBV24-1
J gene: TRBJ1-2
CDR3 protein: ATSDFPGRGRDGYT

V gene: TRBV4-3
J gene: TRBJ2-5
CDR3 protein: AGSQDVTSETQY

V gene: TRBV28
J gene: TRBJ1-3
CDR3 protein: ASSLETGAIY

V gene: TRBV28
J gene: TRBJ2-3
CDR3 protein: ASSPGMGWDTQY

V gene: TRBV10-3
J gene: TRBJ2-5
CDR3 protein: AISEQQETQY

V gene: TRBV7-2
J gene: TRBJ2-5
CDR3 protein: ASSLAWQGEETQY

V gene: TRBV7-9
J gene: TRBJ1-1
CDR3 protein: ACSSHGGNTEAF

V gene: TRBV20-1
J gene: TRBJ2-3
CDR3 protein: SARNPTGSRVDTQY

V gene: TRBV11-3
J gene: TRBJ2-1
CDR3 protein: ASSMGIYGEQF

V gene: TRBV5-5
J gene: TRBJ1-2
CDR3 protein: ASNHGTDNYGYT

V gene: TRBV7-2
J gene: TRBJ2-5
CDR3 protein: ASSFIREQETQY

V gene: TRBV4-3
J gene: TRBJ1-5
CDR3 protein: ASSQVLAVDGGGNQPQH

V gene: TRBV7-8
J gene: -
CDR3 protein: ASSLVGTSGASYEQY

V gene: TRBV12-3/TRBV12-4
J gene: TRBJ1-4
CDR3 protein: ASSSDGQGNEKRF

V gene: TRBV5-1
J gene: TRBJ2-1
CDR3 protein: ASSLDGSGGWDEQF

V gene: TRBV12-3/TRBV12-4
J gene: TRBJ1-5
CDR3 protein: ASRDRERAQPQH

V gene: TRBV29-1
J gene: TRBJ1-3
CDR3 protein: SVHRDQGNTIY